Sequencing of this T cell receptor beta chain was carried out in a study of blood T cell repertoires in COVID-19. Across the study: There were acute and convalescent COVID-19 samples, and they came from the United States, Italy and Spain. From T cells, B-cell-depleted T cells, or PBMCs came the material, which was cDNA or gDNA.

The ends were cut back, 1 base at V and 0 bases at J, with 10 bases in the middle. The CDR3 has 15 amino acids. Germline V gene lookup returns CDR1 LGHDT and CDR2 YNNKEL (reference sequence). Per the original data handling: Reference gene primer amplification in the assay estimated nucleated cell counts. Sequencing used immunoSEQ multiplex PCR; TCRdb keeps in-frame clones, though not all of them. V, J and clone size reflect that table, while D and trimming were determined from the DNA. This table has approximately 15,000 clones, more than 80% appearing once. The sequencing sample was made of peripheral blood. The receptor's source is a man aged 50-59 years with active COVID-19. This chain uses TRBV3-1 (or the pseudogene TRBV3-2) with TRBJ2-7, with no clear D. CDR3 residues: CASSQGAVNSYEQYF. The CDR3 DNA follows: TGTGCCAGCAGCCAAGGGGCAGTAAACTCCTACGAGCAGTACTTC.